The 5 T cell receptor beta chains below come from one sample, sequenced in a study of beta chain features in type 1 diabetes. All of the isolated RNA was reverse transcribed, so expressed TCRB transcripts were sequenced. The table came from immunoSEQ multiplex PCR; TCRdb's copy has only in-frame clones and leaves some out. The sample lists about 240,000 clones, 27% occurring once. The specimen sequenced was central memory CD4+ T cells from blood. These receptors came from a man under 40 in good health.

This clone has ten or more counts. The V call is TRBV2, the J call TRBJ1-2, with a weak D call TRBD1 (6 bases). V was shortened by 1 base and J by 5 bases, with 8 bases between the two germline ends. Germline values: CDR1 SNHLY, CDR2 FYNNEI. This CDR3 is built from 13 residues. The CDR3 DNA follows: TGTGCCAGCAGTGAAGACAGGGAGTATGGCTACACCTTC. Translating it yields CASSEDREYGYTF.

CDR3 sequence reads: CSAERSWGGETQYF. For the CDR3, the DNA is TGCAGCGCCGAGCGGAGTTGGGGGGGAGAGACCCAGTACTTC. The V call is TRBV29-1, the J call TRBJ2-5, with TRBD2 identical over 7 bases. The length of the CDR3 is 14 residues. Trimming at V came to 7 bases and at J to 4 bases, leaving 12 bases not matched to a gene. Germline lookup yields CDR1 SQVTM and CDR2 ANQGSEA.

V usage is TRBV20-1 and J usage is TRBJ2-7; TRBD2 is a possible D gene (5 bases). Germline CDR1 is DFQATT and CDR2 is SNEGSKA (reference sequence). This CDR3 region has 10 residues. V lost 6 bases and J lost 7, with 10 bases in between. The CDR3 DNA reads as TGCAGTGCACTAGGACTTGAGCAGTACTTC. As protein: CSALGLEQYF.

The CDR3 bases are TGTGCCAGCAGTTCCACCGCTGCGGGACAGGGTGACGAGCAGTACTTC. Translated: CASSSTAAGQGDEQYF. The chain combines TRBV6-5 with TRBJ2-7, with 9 positions matching TRBD1. CDR3 length: 16 residues. Per germline, CDR1 MNHEY and CDR2 SVGAGI. After removal of 4 bases from V and 5 bases from J, the junction contained 12 bases not matched to a gene.

This clone was recorded a few times. The J gene is TRBJ2-3, the V gene TRBV9; no firm D call. Germline lookup yields CDR1 SGDLS and CDR2 YYNGEE. V was pared by 3 bases and J by 1 base, with 6 bases between. The length of the CDR3 is 13 residues. The CDR3 sequence is CASSGRGTDTQYF. The CDR3 coding sequence is TGTGCCAGCAGCGGGAGAGGCACAGATACGCAGTATTTT.